Listed here is a single TCR beta chain. Its antigen is still unknown. Reasons for excluding patients were uncontrolled infection, other autoimmune disease, pregnancy or lactation. Germline assignment: CDR1 SGHDN and CDR2 FVKESK. With 5 bases removed from V and 13 bases from J, the gap between germline ends came to 14 bases. The CDR3 is 11 amino acids. The data are from a study of T cells in Graves' hyperthyroidism and ophthalmopathy. The study, taken as a whole, reports: For ophthalmopathy, model prediction preceded onset by a median about 6.4 months.

Researchers amplified the TCR beta CDR3 regions from RNA transcripts. Using the HTBI primer set, a first-round RT-PCR was run on the TCR CDR3. One entry per CDR3 protein, called by TCRdb with MiXCR from the multiplex PCR reads. The table has hundreds of thousands of distinct CDR3 sequences, roughly 50% seen once. The chain is built from TRBV14 and TRBJ1-1; TRBD1 might be the D (6 bases). Input material: peripheral blood or thyroid tissue (not recorded which). The receptor was isolated from a woman under 30 with Graves' hyperthyroidism. CDR3 nucleotide sequence: TGTGCCAGCAGCAGGCCAGGGGCGATTTTCTTT. Translated, it gives CASSRPGAIFF.